This T cell receptor (beta chain) was documented in a study of early T cells in non-severe SARS-CoV-2 infection (dated by TCRdb to the early 2020s). Regarding the complete study: Bulk RNA from unsorted whole blood was used for TCR sequencing, so alpha and beta chains could not be paired. General conclusions and limits of the study: VDJdb matching was skewed toward anti-spike CD8 responses, so virus-specific expansions were likely underestimated and private and CD4 specificities were missed.

V is shortened by 4 bases, J by 0 bases, and the region joining them spans 7 bases. CDR1 is given as SGHTA and CDR2 as FQGTGA, both from the germline V gene. Spanning cysteine to phenylalanine, the CDR3 consists of 13 amino acids. The retained sequence is limited to the CDR3, 39 bases, with the frame set at the first base. The study was a case-control design nested within a healthcare worker cohort in London, UK, with weekly nasopharyngeal swab PCR tests and blood sampling. Between 23 and 31 March 2020, the week of the UK lockdown, healthcare workers were enrolled and then followed up weekly for as long as 16 weeks. This clonotype turned up a few times. Its antigen is not yet known. No base quality information exists; no much larger clone differs at one position. The library was prepared using 5' RACE. Data came from a NextSeq 500. Unique molecular identifiers were attached to individual cDNA molecules in the TCR library protocol so that sequencing error and PCR bias could be corrected. Both TCR alpha and beta chains were sequenced, and tight co-correlation was observed between alpha and beta sequence abundances in each sample. In the source study's methods: V gene, J gene and CDR3 annotation of TCR sequences was performed with Decombinator V4. TCRs were defined as expanded if a significant change between any two time points was detected under a Poisson model with p below 0.0001. TCR abundances were normalised to the total number of TCRs sequenced in each sample and reported as counts per million. MAIT TCRs were defined by TRAV1-2 paired with TRAJ12, TRAJ20 or TRAJ33, and iNKT TCRs by TRAV10 paired with TRAJ18. VDJdb, accessed 1 November 2021, was searched for CMV, EBV and SARS-CoV-2 annotated TCRs, with TCRs annotated for multiple antigens excluded. TCRdb trimmed the raw reads at Q25, called clones with MiXCR and kept productive beta chains. Entries that share a CDR3 protein sequence are merged under the most common genes and DNA. Clone size and V and J calls follow TCRdb, not the original study. For this sample the table gives roughly 48,000 distinct CDR3 sequences, of which around 5.2% were detected only once. The ten largest clones capture about 5% of the sample.

The chain is made from TRBV7-3 and TRBJ2-7; the D segment cannot be called with confidence. Sequences were obtained from whole blood. The receptor was isolated from an adult who was a healthcare worker with PCR-confirmed SARS-CoV-2 infection or an uninfected control (not recorded which). The sequenced DNA: TGTGCCAGCAGCTCTCCTGGCTCCTACGAGCAGTACTTC. This yields the protein CASSSPGSYEQYF.